These T cell receptor beta chains were read from a single sample in a study of tumor-infiltrating lymphocytes in primary liver carcinoma. TCRdb recomputed calls from the multiplex PCR reads with MiXCR, one row per CDR3 protein. The sample contains some 110,000 distinct CDR3 sequences, around 64% of which appear only once. Sequencing was done on a sample of liver tumor tissue from sampling region 3. Receptors were obtained from a woman aged 55-75 years with primary liver carcinoma and hepatitis B virus infection. CDR3s include the opening cysteine and the closing phenylalanine or tryptophan. A D gene is named only where the DNA matches it firmly. Not every row has a clone size; where given, it reads once, few, many or a size class.

V gene: TRBV10-3
D gene: TRBD1
clone size: -
J gene: TRBJ1-1
CDR3 protein: CAIYDIGGTDTEAFF
CDR3 DNA: TGTGCCATCTATGATATCGGGGGGACAGACACTGAGGCTTTCTTT

V gene: TRBV6-1
D gene: -
clone size: -
J gene: TRBJ2-2
CDR3 protein: CASSGSGQCTGELFF
CDR3 DNA: TGTGCCAGCAGTGGAAGTGGACAGTGTACCGGGGAGCTGTTTTTT

V gene: TRBV12-3/TRBV12-4
D gene: TRBD1
clone size: -
J gene: TRBJ1-2
CDR3 protein: CASSSRDRGSSGYVYTF
CDR3 DNA: TGTGCCAGCAGTTCTCGGGACAGGGGGTCAAGTGGTTATGTCTACACCTTC

V gene: TRBV29-1
D gene: TRBD1
clone size: -
J gene: TRBJ2-5
CDR3 protein: CTVAARGQGEETQYF
CDR3 DNA: TGCACCGTTGCCGCGCGAGGACAGGGGGAAGAGACCCAGTACTTC

V gene: TRBV29-1
D gene: TRBD1
clone size: -
J gene: TRBJ1-2
CDR3 protein: CSVEGQGQDYGYTF
CDR3 DNA: TGCAGCGTTGAGGGACAGGGACAGGACTATGGTTACACCTTC

V gene: TRBV12-3/TRBV12-4
D gene: TRBD2
clone size: -
J gene: TRBJ2-3
CDR3 protein: CVSNTLAESSDRQYF
CDR3 DNA: TGTGTCAGCAACACTCTAGCGGAGTCCTCAGATAGGCAGTATTTT

V gene: TRBV28
D gene: -
clone size: -
J gene: TRBJ2-7
CDR3 protein: CVSRSPTESYEQYF
CDR3 DNA: TGTGTCAGCAGGTCCCCTACGGAGTCCTACGAGCAGTACTTC

V gene: TRBV11-2
D gene: TRBD2
clone size: -
J gene: TRBJ2-4
CDR3 protein: CANSLGTSGSNDKNIQYF
CDR3 DNA: TGTGCCAACAGCCTCGGGACTAGCGGGAGCAACGACAAGAACATTCAGTACTTC

V gene: TRBV9
D gene: -
clone size: -
J gene: TRBJ2-5
CDR3 protein: CASSGGGSGQETQYF
CDR3 DNA: TGTGCCAGCAGCGGAGGGGGCAGCGGGCAAGAGACCCAGTACTTC

V gene: TRBV11-2
D gene: -
clone size: -
J gene: TRBJ2-1
CDR3 protein: CVSSVALMPFF
CDR3 DNA: TGTGTTAGCAGCGTGGCTTTGATGCCGTTCTTC

V gene: TRBV6-6
D gene: -
clone size: -
J gene: TRBJ2-7
CDR3 protein: CASTHTGTLYEQHF
CDR3 DNA: TGTGCCAGCACCCATACCGGGACGTTGTACGAGCAGCACTTC

V gene: TRBV11-3
D gene: -
clone size: -
J gene: TRBJ2-2
CDR3 protein: CTSSPLGDNIWELFF
CDR3 DNA: TGTACCAGCAGCCCCCTGGGCGATAACATCTGGGAGCTGTTTTTT

V gene: TRBV12-3/TRBV12-4
D gene: -
clone size: many
J gene: TRBJ2-5
CDR3 protein: CASSLPLETQYF
CDR3 DNA: TGTGCCAGCAGTTTACCACTAGAGACCCAGTACTTC

V gene: TRBV11-1
D gene: -
clone size: -
J gene: TRBJ2-4
CDR3 protein: CASGSGRTNGNKNIQYF
CDR3 DNA: TGTGCCAGCGGCTCGGGAAGGACTAACGGTAACAAAAACATTCAGTACTTC

V gene: TRBV11-3
D gene: -
clone size: -
J gene: TRBJ2-1
CDR3 protein: CVSSSRGARTIGNERFF
CDR3 DNA: TGTGTTAGCAGCTCCCGGGGGGCGCGGACCATAGGCAATGAGCGGTTCTTC

V gene: TRBV11-2
D gene: -
clone size: -
J gene: TRBJ2-2
CDR3 protein: CASSSGLTGGELFF
CDR3 DNA: TGTGCTAGCAGCTCGGGACTTACAGGCGGGGAGTTGTTTTTT

V gene: TRBV4-2
D gene: TRBD1
clone size: -
J gene: TRBJ2-1
CDR3 protein: CGSSQAERDRAYNEQFF
CDR3 DNA: TGTGGCAGCAGCCAAGCGGAACGGGACAGGGCATACAATGAGCAGTTCTTC

V gene: TRBV6-1
D gene: -
clone size: -
J gene: TRBJ2-5
CDR3 protein: CASRYWRDSQETQYF
CDR3 DNA: TGTGCCAGCAGGTACTGGAGAGACAGCCAAGAGACCCAGTACTTC

V gene: TRBV14
D gene: -
clone size: many
J gene: TRBJ2-5
CDR3 protein: CASSQSRQETQYF
CDR3 DNA: TGTGCCAGCAGCCAAAGCAGACAAGAGACCCAGTACTTC

V gene: TRBV11-2
D gene: TRBD2
clone size: -
J gene: TRBJ2-3
CDR3 protein: CANSLMRGGTDTQYF
CDR3 DNA: TGCGCCAATAGCTTAATGCGGGGGGGCACAGATACGCAGTATTTT

V gene: TRBV11-2
D gene: -
clone size: -
J gene: TRBJ2-4
CDR3 protein: CASSLVPAEQKIQYF
CDR3 DNA: TGTGCCAGCAGTTTAGTCCCGGCAGAGCAAAAAATTCAGTACTTC

V gene: TRBV2
D gene: -
clone size: -
J gene: TRBJ1-1
CDR3 protein: CASINMGRWSEAFF
CDR3 DNA: TGTGCCAGCATCAACATGGGACGCTGGTCTGAAGCTTTCTTT

V gene: TRBV11-2
D gene: -
clone size: -
J gene: TRBJ2-1
CDR3 protein: CASDWTRGSQVFF
CDR3 DNA: TGTGCCAGCGACTGGACTCGGGGGAGTCAGGTCTTCTTC

V gene: TRBV6-6
D gene: -
clone size: many
J gene: TRBJ2-7
CDR3 protein: CASSAGPHHRDF
CDR3 DNA: TGTGCCAGCAGTGCCGGGCCCCACCATAGGGACTTC

V gene: TRBV6-6
D gene: -
clone size: -
J gene: TRBJ2-1
CDR3 protein: CDSNRESLQFF
CDR3 DNA: TGTGACAGCAACCGGGAATCGTTGCAGTTCTTC

V gene: TRBV6-1
D gene: -
clone size: -
J gene: TRBJ1-5
CDR3 protein: CASSEAGGDIDQPQHF
CDR3 DNA: TGTGCCAGCAGTGAAGCTGGGGGGGACATCGATCAACCCCAGCATTTT

V gene: TRBV29-1
D gene: TRBD1
clone size: -
J gene: TRBJ1-2
CDR3 protein: CSVEVARQTGGGYGYTF
CDR3 DNA: TGCAGCGTTGAAGTCGCTAGGCAAACAGGGGGCGGCTATGGCTACACCTTC

V gene: TRBV11-2
D gene: -
clone size: -
J gene: TRBJ1-2
CDR3 protein: CVSGIPGRQTNYGYTF
CDR3 DNA: TGTGTCAGCGGCATTCCTGGCCGACAGACTAACTATGGCTACACCTTC

V gene: TRBV11-2
D gene: -
clone size: few
J gene: TRBJ1-3
CDR3 protein: CASSSRPGREAYSGNTIYF
CDR3 DNA: TGTGCCAGCAGCTCACGCCCGGGCAGGGAAGCGTACTCTGGAAATACCATATATTTT

V gene: TRBV5-4
D gene: TRBD2
clone size: many
J gene: TRBJ2-7
CDR3 protein: CASSNSGSCSYEQYF
CDR3 DNA: TGTGCCAGCAGCAACAGCGGGAGCTGCTCCTACGAGCAGTACTTC

V gene: TRBV12-3/TRBV12-4
D gene: TRBD1
clone size: -
J gene: TRBJ2-1
CDR3 protein: CASNLAQDRGQFF
CDR3 DNA: TGTGCCAGTAATTTAGCTCAGGACAGGGGGCAGTTCTTC